This T cell receptor beta chain was obtained from a study of radiotherapy plus CTLA-4 blockade in lung cancer. The CDR3 extends over 16 amino acids. Germline trimming cut 4 bases from V and 4 bases from J; bases unmatched to any gene: 12. CDR1 and CDR2 from the germline V gene are MNHEY and SMNVEV (reference sequence). Profiling relied on immunoSEQ multiplex PCR, and the TCRdb table lists in-frame clones only, not all of them. The sample has tens of thousands of clones, 78% seen once. V is TRBV27 and J is TRBJ1-2; 7 bases are shared with TRBD1. The receptor's source is a human donor with non-small cell lung cancer who had a partial response to radiotherapy plus ipilimumab. Some clones in this sample may be carry-over from other donors' samples. The sequences come from peripheral blood, collected from a patient treated with radiotherapy plus ipilimumab. CDR3 nucleotides: TGTGCCAGCAGTTCCAGAGCCGGGACAGACCTCTATGGCTACACCTTC. This gives the protein CASSSRAGTDLYGYTF.